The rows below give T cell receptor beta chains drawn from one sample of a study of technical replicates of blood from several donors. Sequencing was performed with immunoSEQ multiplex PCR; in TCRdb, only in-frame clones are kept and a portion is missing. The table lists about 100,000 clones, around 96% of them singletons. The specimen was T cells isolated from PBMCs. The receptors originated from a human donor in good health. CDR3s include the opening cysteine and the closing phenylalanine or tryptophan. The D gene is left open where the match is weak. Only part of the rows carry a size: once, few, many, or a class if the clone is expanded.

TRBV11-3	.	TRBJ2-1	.	TGTGCCAGCAGCTTAGATGGCATGCGGGAGCAGTTCTTC	CASSLDGMREQFF
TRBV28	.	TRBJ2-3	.	TGTGCCAGCAGTGAGGATGGCGTCACAGATACGCAGTATTTT	CASSEDGVTDTQYF
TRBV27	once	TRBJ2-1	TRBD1	TGTGCCAGCACTAGGACAGGGGGAAACAATGAGCAGTTCTTC	CASTRTGGNNEQFF
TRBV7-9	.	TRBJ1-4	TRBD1	TGTGCCAGCAGCTCGCGGTCCGTCGCGAAACAGGGGCTAAATGAAAAACTGTTTTTT	CASSSRSVAKQGLNEKLFF
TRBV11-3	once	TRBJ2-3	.	TGTGCCAGCAGCTTTGGTGGTAGCGGCACAGATACGCAGTATTTT	CASSFGGSGTDTQYF
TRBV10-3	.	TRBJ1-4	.	TGTGCCATCAGTGACAGGGTTGGCGAAAAACTGTTTTTT	CAISDRVGEKLFF
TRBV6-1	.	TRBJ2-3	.	TGTGCCAGCAGTGGATACGGGGTTGGCACAGATACGCAGTATTTT	CASSGYGVGTDTQYF
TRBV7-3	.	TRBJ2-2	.	TGTGCCAGCAGCTTAACGAGCGGGGAGCTGTTTTTT	CASSLTSGELFF
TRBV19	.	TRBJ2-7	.	TGTGCCAGTAGTATAGATCTAGGAGCACTGCCGTACTTC	CASSIDLGALPYF
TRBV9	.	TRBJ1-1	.	TGTGCCAGCAGCGTTAACAGGGTAGGGACTGAAGCTTTCTTT	CASSVNRVGTEAFF
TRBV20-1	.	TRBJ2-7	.	TGCAGTGCTCGCCCTACCTACGAGCAGTACTTC	CSARPTYEQYF
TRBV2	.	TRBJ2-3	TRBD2	TGTGCCAGCAGGCTCTTAGCGGGGGGCACAGATACGCAGTATTTT	CASRLLAGGTDTQYF
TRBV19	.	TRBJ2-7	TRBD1	TGTGCCAGTAGTGGACAGGGTGGGTACGAGCAGTACTTC	CASSGQGGYEQYF
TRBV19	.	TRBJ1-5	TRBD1	TGTGCCAGTAGTGGGGACAGGGGTGATTCTGGCAATCAGCCCCAGCATTTT	CASSGDRGDSGNQPQHF
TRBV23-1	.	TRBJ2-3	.	TGCGCCAGCAGTCATCTATGGGGGCCGTCCATGGATACGCAGTATTTT	CASSHLWGPSMDTQYF
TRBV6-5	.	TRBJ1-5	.	TGTGCCAGCAGTTATAACACGCATCAGCCCCAGCATTTT	CASSYNTHQPQHF
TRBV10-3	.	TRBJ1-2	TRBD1	TGTGCCATCAGTGAGGGGACAGGGGGACCGAATGGCTACACCTTC	CAISEGTGGPNGYTF
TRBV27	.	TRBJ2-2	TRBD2	TGTGCCAGCAGTTTACGACTAGCTCTGAGGGTCGGGGAGCTGTTTTTT	CASSLRLALRVGELFF
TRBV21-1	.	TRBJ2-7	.	TGTGCCAGCAGCAAAGAATTGAGCGGGAGTGTACTGTACGAGCAGTACTTC	CASSKELSGSVLYEQYF
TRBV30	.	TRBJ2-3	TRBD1	TGTGCCTGGATACCGGGACAGGGGACAGATACGCAGTATTTT	CAWIPGQGTDTQYF
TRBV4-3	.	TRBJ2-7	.	TGCGCCAGCAGCCAAGATGGCGAGCGGGAGCAGTACTTC	CASSQDGEREQYF
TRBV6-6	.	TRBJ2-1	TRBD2	TGTGCCAGCGGCACTAGCGGGCAAGTAAATGAGCAGTTCTTC	CASGTSGQVNEQFF
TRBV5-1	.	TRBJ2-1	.	TGCGCCAGCAGCACTTCTAGCTCCTACAATGAGCAGTTCTTC	CASSTSSSYNEQFF
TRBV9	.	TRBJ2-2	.	TGTGCCAGCAGCCTTCTAGGCACCGGGGAGCTGTTTTTT	CASSLLGTGELFF
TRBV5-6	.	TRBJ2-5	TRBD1	TGTGCCAGCAGTGCCGGGACAGGGGCCCGGGAGACCCAGTACTTC	CASSAGTGARETQYF
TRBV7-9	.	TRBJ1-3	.	TGTGCCAGCAGCTTAGTGCAGTCCGGGGCTGGAAACACCATATATTTT	CASSLVQSGAGNTIYF
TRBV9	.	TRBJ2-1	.	TGTGCCAGCAGCGCAACATTTGACAGCAATGAGCAGTTCTTC	CASSATFDSNEQFF
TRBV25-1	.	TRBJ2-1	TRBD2	TGTGCCAGCAGTACGGGAGGGTTTACGAAGGATGAGCAGTTCTTC	CASSTGGFTKDEQFF
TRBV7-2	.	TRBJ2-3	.	TGTGCCAGCAGCTCTTTTAGCGGAGACACAGATACGCAGTATTTT	CASSSFSGDTDTQYF
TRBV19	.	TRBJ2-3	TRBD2	TGTGCCAGCGGGACTAGCGGGAGGTCCGGGGTCACAGATACGCAGTATTTT	CASGTSGRSGVTDTQYF
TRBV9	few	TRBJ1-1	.	TGTGCCAGCAGCGAAGCGGGGAACACTGAAGCTTTCTTT	CASSEAGNTEAFF
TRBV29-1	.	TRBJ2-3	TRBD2	TGCAGCGTTGAACCACTAGCGCGAGGGGATACGCAGTATTTT	CSVEPLARGDTQYF
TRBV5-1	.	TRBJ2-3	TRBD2	TGCGCCAGCAGGCCCGCCTACGGGACTAGCAAAACAGATACGCAGTATTTT	CASRPAYGTSKTDTQYF
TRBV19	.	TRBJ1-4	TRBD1	TGTACCAGTAGTATCCGGGACAGGCTTTGGGAAAAACTGTTTTTT	CTSSIRDRLWEKLFF
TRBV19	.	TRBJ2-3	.	TGTGCCAGTATGGGGGGGCAGGTAGCTGATACGCAGTATTTT	CASMGGQVADTQYF
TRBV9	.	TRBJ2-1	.	TGTGCCAGCATATCCAGCGGCAATGAGCAGTTCTTC	CASISSGNEQFF
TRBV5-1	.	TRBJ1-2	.	TGCGCCAGCAGCTTGGAGAGAACCCCGGGCTACACCTTC	CASSLERTPGYTF
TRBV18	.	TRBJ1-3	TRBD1	TGTGCCAGCTCCCTCCGGGACAGGAACCCTGGAAACACCATATATTTT	CASSLRDRNPGNTIYF
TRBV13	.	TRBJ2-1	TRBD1	TGTGCCAGCAGCCCAGGACAGGGGGCTTGGAATGAGCAGTTCTTC	CASSPGQGAWNEQFF
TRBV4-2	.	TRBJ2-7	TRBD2	TGTGCCAGCAGCCAAGAAGGGTCGGGACGCACTAGCGGACCCTACGAGCAGTACTTC	CASSQEGSGRTSGPYEQYF
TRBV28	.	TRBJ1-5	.	TGTGCCAGCAGTCCTATATCGGACAGTAGCAATCAGCCCCAGCATTTT	CASSPISDSSNQPQHF
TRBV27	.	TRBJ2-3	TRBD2	TGTGCCAGCAGTTCCAGACTAGCGGAGAGCACAGATACGCAGTATTTT	CASSSRLAESTDTQYF
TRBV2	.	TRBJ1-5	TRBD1	TGTGCCAGCAGTGCCCTCCTTACAGGGGCTCAGCCCCAGCATTTT	CASSALLTGAQPQHF
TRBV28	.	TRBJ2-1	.	TGTGCCAGCAGTTCCGCCCCAGGCGGGACGTACAATGAGCAGTTCTTC	CASSSAPGGTYNEQFF
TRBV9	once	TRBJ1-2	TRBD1	TGTGCCAGCAGTGAGGACAGGGGAGGCTATGGCTACACCTTC	CASSEDRGGYGYTF
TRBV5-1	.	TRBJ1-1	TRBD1	TGCGCCAGCAGCCTAGGACAGGGGGCCAGGAACACTGAAGCTTTCTTT	CASSLGQGARNTEAFF
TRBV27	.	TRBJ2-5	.	TGTGCCAGCAGTTTAGGAGCTCGGGGGACCCAGTACTTC	CASSLGARGTQYF
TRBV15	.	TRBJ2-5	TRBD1	TGTGCCACCAGCAGGTTACAGGGGGATCAAGAGACCCAGTACTTC	CATSRLQGDQETQYF
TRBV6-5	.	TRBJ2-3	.	TGTGCCAGCAGGTCGACTAGCACAGATACGCAGTATTTT	CASRSTSTDTQYF
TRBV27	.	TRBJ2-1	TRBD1	TGTGCCAGCAGTCTTACAGGGGTGCGTCCCCAATACAATGAGCAGTTCTTC	CASSLTGVRPQYNEQFF
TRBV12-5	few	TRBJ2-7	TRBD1	TGTGCTAGTGGTTTGGTCCTCGACAGGGGGTCTTCCTACGAGCAGTACTTC	CASGLVLDRGSSYEQYF
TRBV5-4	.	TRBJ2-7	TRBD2	TGTGCCAGCAGCTCGGCGGGGACTAGCTCCTACGAGCAGTACTTC	CASSSAGTSSYEQYF
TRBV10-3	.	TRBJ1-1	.	TGTGCCATGCAGACAGATATTAAAAACACTGAAGCTTTCTTT	CAMQTDIKNTEAFF
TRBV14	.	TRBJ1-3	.	TGTGCCAGCAGCCAAGAGGCGGGTTCTGGAAACACCATATATTTT	CASSQEAGSGNTIYF
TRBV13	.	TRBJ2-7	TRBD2	TGTGCCAGCAGAATCGCCGGGGGGGGCCTCGAGCAGTACTTC	CASRIAGGGLEQYF
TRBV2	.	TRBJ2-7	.	TGTGCCAGCAGGGGGGCGGCTTACGAGCAGTACTTC	CASRGAAYEQYF
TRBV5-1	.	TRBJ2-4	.	TGCGCCAGCAGCCTACCACAGGGAGATGCCAAAAACATTCAGTACTTC	CASSLPQGDAKNIQYF